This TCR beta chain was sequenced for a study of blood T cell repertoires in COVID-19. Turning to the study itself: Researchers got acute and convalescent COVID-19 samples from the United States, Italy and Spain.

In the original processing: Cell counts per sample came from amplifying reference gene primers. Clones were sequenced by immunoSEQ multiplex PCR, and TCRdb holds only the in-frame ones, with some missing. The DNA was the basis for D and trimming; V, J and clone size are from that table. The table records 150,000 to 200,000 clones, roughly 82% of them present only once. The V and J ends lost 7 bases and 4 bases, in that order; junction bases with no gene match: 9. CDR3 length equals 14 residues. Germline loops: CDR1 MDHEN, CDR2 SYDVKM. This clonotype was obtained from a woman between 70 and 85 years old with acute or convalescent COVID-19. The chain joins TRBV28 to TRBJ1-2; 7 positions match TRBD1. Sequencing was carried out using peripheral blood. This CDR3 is CASKDQDRIYGYTF. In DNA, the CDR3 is TGTGCCAGCAAAGACCAGGACAGGATCTATGGCTACACCTTC.